These T cell receptor beta chains were read from a single sample in a study of T cell responses to AZD1222 COVID-19 vaccine. Here immunoSEQ multiplex PCR was the method, and the copy in TCRdb shows in-frame clones only, minus some. The sample comprises roughly 150,000 clones, roughly 92% of which are singletons, and roughly 1.2% rests with the top ten. This material consisted of peripheral blood, taken 28 days after the second AZD1222 dose. Receptors were obtained from an adult who received the AZD1222 COVID-19 vaccine. Both conserved end residues are part of each CDR3. Fields, in order: CDR3 protein, CDR3 DNA, J gene, V gene, D gene, clone size. The D gene is left open where the match is weak. Size tells how often a clone was seen (once, few, many) or the class of an expanded clone, and some rows leave it out.

CASSPPDRSYEQYF,TGTGCCAGCAGCCCCCCCGACAGGTCTTACGAGCAGTACTTC,TRBJ2-7,TRBV7-9,.,once
CASRGTTTTGNTIYF,TGCGCCAGCAGGGGGACAACTACCACTGGAAACACCATATATTTT,TRBJ1-3,TRBV10-2,.,.
CASSPLDREAFF,TGTGCCAGCTCACCTTTGGACAGGGAAGCTTTCTTT,TRBJ1-1,TRBV18,TRBD1,once
CASSVGSGAATQLSGNTIYF,TGTGCCAGCAGCGTAGGATCCGGGGCGGCTACCCAACTCTCTGGAAACACCATATATTTT,TRBJ1-3,TRBV9,.,.
CASSLGGQYEQYF,TGTGCCAGCAGCTTAGGAGGGCAATACGAGCAGTACTTC,TRBJ2-7,TRBV7-9,.,.
CASSLGRGNTFTDTQYF,TGCGCCAGCAGCTTGGGACGGGGGAACACATTCACAGATACGCAGTATTTT,TRBJ2-3,TRBV5-1,.,.
CASSSTGGMGTEAFF,TGCGCCAGCAGCTCGACAGGGGGCATGGGGACTGAAGCTTTCTTT,TRBJ1-1,TRBV5-1,TRBD1,.
CASSLSAGGYNEQFF,TGTGCCAGCAGTTTATCGGCGGGAGGTTACAATGAGCAGTTCTTC,TRBJ2-1,TRBV27,TRBD2,.
CASSWGEEQYF,TGTGCCAGCAGTTGGGGGGAGGAGCAGTACTTC,TRBJ2-7,TRBV27,.,.
CASSVSPHITDTQYF,TGTGCCAGCAGCGTATCGCCGCATATCACAGATACGCAGTATTTT,TRBJ2-3,TRBV9,.,.
CASSSGYSYEQYF,TGTGCCAGCAGTAGCGGGTACTCCTACGAGCAGTACTTC,TRBJ2-7,TRBV25-1,.,.
CASSPRDGITDTQYF,TGTGCCAGCTCACCCCGGGACGGCATAACAGATACGCAGTATTTT,TRBJ2-3,TRBV18,.,.
CASSKQQNTGELFF,TGTGCCAGCAGCAAACAACAGAACACCGGGGAGCTGTTTTTT,TRBJ2-2,TRBV5-4,.,.
CATQRGGYTF,TGTGCCACCCAACGGGGGGGCTACACCTTC,TRBJ1-2,TRBV28,.,.
CASSVAGEQGNTIYF,TGTGCCAGCAGCGTAGCGGGAGAACAGGGAAACACCATATATTTT,TRBJ1-3,TRBV9,.,.
CAISEKRGGSYNEQFF,TGTGCCATCAGTGAGAAACGGGGGGGCTCCTACAATGAGCAGTTCTTC,TRBJ2-1,TRBV10-3,TRBD2,.
CASSVVGETQYF,TGTGCCAGCAGCGTAGTAGGAGAGACCCAGTACTTC,TRBJ2-5,TRBV9,.,.
CASSLGRGTGELFF,TGTGCCAGCAGCTTAGGACGGGGCACCGGGGAGCTGTTTTTT,TRBJ2-2,TRBV11-3,.,.
CGMRGRETQYF,TGTGGTATGCGGGGTAGGGAGACCCAGTACTTC,TRBJ2-5,TRBV7-3,.,.
CASSEGNTGELFF,TGTGCCAGCAGTGAAGGGAACACCGGGGAGCTGTTTTTT,TRBJ2-2,TRBV2,.,few
CASSSGAWEKLFF,TGTGCCAGCAGCTCAGGGGCGTGGGAAAAACTGTTTTTT,TRBJ1-4,TRBV5-6,.,once
CASSQDRGFFPSSYEQYF,TGTGCCAGCAGCCAGGACAGGGGCTTTTTTCCGAGCTCCTACGAGCAGTACTTC,TRBJ2-7,TRBV7-9,TRBD1,.
CASSIIGGREKLFF,TGTGCCAGTAGTATAATCGGGGGGCGCGAAAAACTGTTTTTT,TRBJ1-4,TRBV19,.,.
CASSFGREGLADTQYF,TGTGCCAGCAGTTTTGGTCGGGAGGGCCTCGCAGATACGCAGTATTTT,TRBJ2-3,TRBV28,TRBD2,.
CATSRDRHSLGEKLFF,TGTGCCACCAGCAGAGATCGTCACTCTCTAGGTGAAAAACTGTTTTTT,TRBJ1-4,TRBV15,.,.
CASSFVDRGQLIYNEQFF,TGTGCCAGCAGCTTCGTAGACAGGGGCCAACTAATCTACAATGAGCAGTTCTTC,TRBJ2-1,TRBV9,TRBD1,.
CASREPPPGVTYEQYF,TGTGCCAGCAGAGAACCCCCTCCAGGCGTAACCTACGAGCAGTACTTC,TRBJ2-7,TRBV6-1,.,few
CASSPTGSGTDTQYF,TGTGCCAGCAGTCCTACAGGGTCGGGCACCGATACGCAGTATTTT,TRBJ2-3,TRBV6-6,.,.
CASSQATVNTEAFF,TGCGCCAGCAGCCAAGCGACGGTAAACACTGAAGCTTTCTTT,TRBJ1-1,TRBV4-1,.,.
CASRKERGGRNEQFF,TGTGCCAGCAGGAAGGAACGGGGGGGCCGAAATGAGCAGTTCTTC,TRBJ2-1,TRBV2,TRBD2,.
CASSASSTGKVGYTF,TGTGCCAGCAGTGCTTCCTCCACAGGGAAGGTCGGCTACACCTTC,TRBJ1-2,TRBV25-1,.,.
CASSVGSGQGIPILGQPQHF,TGTGCCAGTAGTGTGGGCAGTGGGCAGGGGATCCCTATATTAGGTCAGCCCCAGCATTTT,TRBJ1-5,TRBV19,.,.
CASSFGTGELFF,TGTGCCAGCAGCTTTGGCACCGGGGAGCTGTTTTTT,TRBJ2-2,TRBV7-9,.,.
CASSLRDRGINEQFF,TGCGCCAGCAGCCTCCGGGACAGGGGGATTAATGAGCAGTTCTTC,TRBJ2-1,TRBV5-1,TRBD1,.
CASSPLPGQTSGANVLTF,TGTGCCAGCAGCCCCCTGCCGGGACAAACCTCTGGGGCCAACGTCCTGACTTTC,TRBJ2-6,TRBV3-1/TRBV3-2,.,.
CASSLGTGTGYTF,TGTGCCAGCAGCTTAGGGACAGGGACTGGCTACACCTTC,TRBJ1-2,TRBV7-2,TRBD1,.
CASSYRQGISEAFF,TGTGCCAGCTCATACCGACAGGGTATATCTGAAGCTTTCTTT,TRBJ1-1,TRBV6-5,TRBD1,.
CATSRGSLADTQYF,TGTGCCACCAGCAGAGGCTCATTGGCAGATACGCAGTATTTT,TRBJ2-3,TRBV15,.,.
CASSARALGDEKLFF,TGTGCCAGTAGTGCCCGAGCCCTGGGGGATGAAAAACTGTTTTTT,TRBJ1-4,TRBV19,.,once
CASSLLPLLGDDYGYTF,TGTGCCAGCAGTTTATTACCCCTCTTAGGGGATGACTATGGCTACACCTTC,TRBJ1-2,TRBV27,.,.
CAISESGGRSPRSYNEQFF,TGTGCCATCAGTGAGTCCGGCGGGAGGTCTCCTCGCTCCTACAATGAGCAGTTCTTC,TRBJ2-1,TRBV10-3,TRBD2,.